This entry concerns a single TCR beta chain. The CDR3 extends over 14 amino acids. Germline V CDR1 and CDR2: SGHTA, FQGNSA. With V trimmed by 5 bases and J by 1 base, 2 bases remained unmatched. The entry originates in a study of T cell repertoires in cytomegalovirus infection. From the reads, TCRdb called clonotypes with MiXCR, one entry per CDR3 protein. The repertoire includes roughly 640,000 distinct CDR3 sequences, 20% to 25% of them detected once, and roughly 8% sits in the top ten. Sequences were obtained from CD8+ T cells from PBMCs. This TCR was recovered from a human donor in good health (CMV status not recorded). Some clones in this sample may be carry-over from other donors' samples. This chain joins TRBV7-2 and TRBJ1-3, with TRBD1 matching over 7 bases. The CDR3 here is CASSPDRSGNTIYF. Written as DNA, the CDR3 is TGTGCCAGCAGCCCGGACAGGTCTGGAAACACCATATATTTT.